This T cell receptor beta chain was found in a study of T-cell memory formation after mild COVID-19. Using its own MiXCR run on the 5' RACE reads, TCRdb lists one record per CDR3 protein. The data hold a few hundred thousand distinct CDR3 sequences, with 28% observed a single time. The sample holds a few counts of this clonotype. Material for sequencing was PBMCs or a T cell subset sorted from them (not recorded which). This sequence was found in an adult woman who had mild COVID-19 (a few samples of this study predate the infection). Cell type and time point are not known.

The CDR3 sequence is CASSPLGSGGVDFNTQYF. CDR3 nucleotide sequence: TGTGCCAGCAGCCCCCTGGGAAGCGGGGGGGTAGATTTCAATACGCAGTATTTT. J is TRBJ2-3 and V is TRBV4-2, with 10 bases lining up with TRBD2. From germline, CDR1 is LGHNA and CDR2 YNFKEQ. The CDR3 totals 18 residues. V was clipped by 4 bases and J by 7 bases; unmatched bases: 17.